Given below is one T cell receptor (beta chain) in context. As yet, its antigen is unknown. This specimen comes from a study of cytomegalovirus exposure and HLA in healthy donors. In the study overall: Membership in the Caucasian-associated ancestry cluster was found for 81% of fewer than 450 genotyped donors. Whole-study findings and limits: The classifier reportedly diagnosed cytomegalovirus status with high specificity and sensitivity. According to the study, 160 or so TCR beta chains were cytomegalovirus-associated. According to an earlier analysis, most TCR beta V segments yielded productive rearrangements about 87% or about 30% of the time.

PCR was performed using 60 Vbeta and 13 Jbeta primers. Sequencing was performed with immunoSEQ multiplex PCR; in TCRdb, only in-frame clones are kept and a portion is missing. The table includes some 180,000 clones, over 80% detected once. Germline CDR1 MGHRA, CDR2 YSYEKL. The CDR3 contains 12 residues. V lost 5 bases to trimming and J lost 6 bases, with 10 bases between them. This chain connects TRBV4-1 to TRBJ1-1, with D possibly TRBD1 on 6 matching bases. Material: PBMCs. The receptor's source is a girl aged 10 to 17 in good health and CMV-seropositive. CDR3 loop: CASSSKGAEAFF. CDR3 coding DNA: TGCGCCAGCAGCTCTAAGGGGGCTGAAGCTTTCTTT.